This T cell receptor beta chain derives from a study of CD8 T cells in Susac syndrome. Reverse transcription of roughly 0.5 to 1 ug RNA was performed with random hexamers. One entry per CDR3 protein, called by TCRdb with MiXCR from the immunoSEQ multiplex PCR reads. The repertoire holds 120,000 or so distinct CDR3 sequences, around 94% seen once, with 0.1% to 0.15% in the top ten. The CDR3 loop spans 14 amino acids. Unmatched junction bases numbered 4, after V lost 5 bases and J lost 1 base. Germline lookup yields CDR1 LNHDA and CDR2 SQIVND (reference sequence). The source material was CD4+ T cells from PBMCs. The receptor's source is a human donor with multiple sclerosis. The chain is built from TRBV19 and TRBJ2-5, with 7 bases identical to TRBD2. This chain's CDR3 is CASSVGGSQETQYF. The CDR3 DNA reads TGTGCCAGTAGTGTCGGGGGGTCCCAAGAGACCCAGTACTTC.